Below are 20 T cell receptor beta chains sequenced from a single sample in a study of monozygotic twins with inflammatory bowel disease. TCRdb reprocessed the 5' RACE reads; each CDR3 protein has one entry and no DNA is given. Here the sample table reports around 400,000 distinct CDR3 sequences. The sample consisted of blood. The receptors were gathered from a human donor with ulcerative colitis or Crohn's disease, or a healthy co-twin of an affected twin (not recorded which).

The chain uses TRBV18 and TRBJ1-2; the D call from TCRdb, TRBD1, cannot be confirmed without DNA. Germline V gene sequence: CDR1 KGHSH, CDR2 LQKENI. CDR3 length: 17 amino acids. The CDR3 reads CASSPTGQGAVNYGYTF. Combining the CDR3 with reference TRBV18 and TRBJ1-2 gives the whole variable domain NAGVMQNPRHLVRRRGQEARLRCSPMKGHSHVYWYRQLPEEGLKFMVYLQKENIIDESGMPKERFSAEFPKEGPSILRIQQVVRGDSAAYFCASSPTGQGAVNYGYTFGSGTRLTVV.

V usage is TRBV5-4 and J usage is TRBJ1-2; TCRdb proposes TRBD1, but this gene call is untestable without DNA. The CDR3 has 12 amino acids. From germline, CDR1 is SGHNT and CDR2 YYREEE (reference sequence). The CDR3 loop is CASSFWGDGYTF.

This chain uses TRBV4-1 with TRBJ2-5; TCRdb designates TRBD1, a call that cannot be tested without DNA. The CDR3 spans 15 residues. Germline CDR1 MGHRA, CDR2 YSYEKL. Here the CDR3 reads CASSQSRGLKETQYF.

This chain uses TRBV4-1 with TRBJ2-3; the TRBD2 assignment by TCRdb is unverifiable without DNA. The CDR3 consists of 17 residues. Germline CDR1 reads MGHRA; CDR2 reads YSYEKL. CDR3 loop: CASSQESAGTSTDTQYF.

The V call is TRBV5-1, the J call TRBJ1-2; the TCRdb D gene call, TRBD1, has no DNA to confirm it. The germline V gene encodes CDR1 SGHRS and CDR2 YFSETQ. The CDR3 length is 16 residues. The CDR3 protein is CASSLQNPPTNYGYTF. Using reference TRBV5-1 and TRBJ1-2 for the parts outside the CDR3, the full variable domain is KAGVTQTPRYLIKTRGQQVTLSCSPISGHRSVSWYQQTPGQGLQFLFEYFSETQRNKGNFPGRFSGRQFSNSRSEMNVSTLELGDSALYLCASSLQNPPTNYGYTFGSGTRLTVV.

The CDR3 region is CASSPSQGWIYEQYF. This chain joins TRBV7-2 and TRBJ2-7; absent DNA, TCRdb's TRBD1 call cannot be checked. The germline CDR1 and CDR2 sequences are SGHTA and FQGNSA. The CDR3 extends over 15 amino acids.

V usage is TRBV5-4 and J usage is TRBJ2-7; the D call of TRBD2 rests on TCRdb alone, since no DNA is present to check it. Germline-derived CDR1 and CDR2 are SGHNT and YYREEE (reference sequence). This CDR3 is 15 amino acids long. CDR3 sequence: CASSAPGLAGGEQYF.

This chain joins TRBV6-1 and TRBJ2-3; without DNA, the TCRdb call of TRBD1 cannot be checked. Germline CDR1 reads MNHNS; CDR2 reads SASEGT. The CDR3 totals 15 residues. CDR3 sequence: CASRLQRGRTDTQYF.

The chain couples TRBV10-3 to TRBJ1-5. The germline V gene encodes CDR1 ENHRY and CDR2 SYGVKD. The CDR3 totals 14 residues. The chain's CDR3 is CATQGQTSNQPQHF.

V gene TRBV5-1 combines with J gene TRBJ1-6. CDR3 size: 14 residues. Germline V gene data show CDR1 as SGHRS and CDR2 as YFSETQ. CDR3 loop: CASSLEVGYSPLHF.

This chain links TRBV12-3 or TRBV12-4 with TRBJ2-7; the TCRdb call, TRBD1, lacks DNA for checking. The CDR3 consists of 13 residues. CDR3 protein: CASSPNRGSEQYF.

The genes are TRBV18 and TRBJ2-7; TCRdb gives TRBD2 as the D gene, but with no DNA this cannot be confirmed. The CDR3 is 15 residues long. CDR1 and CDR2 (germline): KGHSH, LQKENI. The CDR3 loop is CASSATSGREYEQYF.

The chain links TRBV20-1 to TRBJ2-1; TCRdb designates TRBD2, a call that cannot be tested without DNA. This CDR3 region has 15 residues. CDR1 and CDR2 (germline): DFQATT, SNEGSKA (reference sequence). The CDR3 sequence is CSARSAGGPGNEQFF.

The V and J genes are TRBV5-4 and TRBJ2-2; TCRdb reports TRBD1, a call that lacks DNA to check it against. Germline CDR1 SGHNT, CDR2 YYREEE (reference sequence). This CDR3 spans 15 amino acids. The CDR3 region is CASSSGTGRSGELFF.

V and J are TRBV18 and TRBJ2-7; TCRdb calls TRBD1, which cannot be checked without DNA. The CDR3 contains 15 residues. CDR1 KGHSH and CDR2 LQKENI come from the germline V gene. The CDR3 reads CASSAGAAYRDEQYF.

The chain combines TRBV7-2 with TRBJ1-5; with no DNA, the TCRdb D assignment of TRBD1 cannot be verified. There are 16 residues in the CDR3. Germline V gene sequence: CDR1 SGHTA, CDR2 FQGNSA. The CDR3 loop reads CASSRSQGAVGQPQHF. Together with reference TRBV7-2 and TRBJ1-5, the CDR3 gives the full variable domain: GAGVSQSPSNKVTEKGKDVELRCDPISGHTALYWYRQSLGQGLEFLIYFQGNSAPDKSGLPSDRFSAERTGGSVSTLTIQRTQQEDSAVYLCASSRSQGAVGQPQHFGDGTRLSIL.

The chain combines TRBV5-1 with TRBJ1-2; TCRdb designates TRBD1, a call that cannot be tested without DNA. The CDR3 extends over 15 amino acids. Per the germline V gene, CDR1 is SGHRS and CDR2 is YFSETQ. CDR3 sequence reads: CASSLETGQNYGYTF.

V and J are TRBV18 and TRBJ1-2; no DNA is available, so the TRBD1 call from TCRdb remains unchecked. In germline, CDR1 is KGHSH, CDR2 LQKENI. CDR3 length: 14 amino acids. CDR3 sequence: CASSPPSGGYGYTF.

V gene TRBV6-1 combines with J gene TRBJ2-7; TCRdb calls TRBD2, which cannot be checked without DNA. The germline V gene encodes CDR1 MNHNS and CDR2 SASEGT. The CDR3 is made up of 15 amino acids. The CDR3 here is CASKPGPPGGYEQYF.

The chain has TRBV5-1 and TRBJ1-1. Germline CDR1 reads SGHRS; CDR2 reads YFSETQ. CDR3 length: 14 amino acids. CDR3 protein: CASSLLGYDTEAFF.